Each of the 32 T cell receptor beta chains below was sequenced from the same sample in a study of spatial heterogeneity in lung cancer. Time point noted: sample taken at primary tumor resection. TCRdb called the 5' RACE reads again in MiXCR, with one record for every CDR3 protein. The data show 100,000 or so distinct CDR3 sequences, 3.5% to 5% seen once. Their recognized antigens are unknown. Study results and caveats: The study found that expanded intratumoral alpha and beta TCR counts tracked tumor mutation counts.

This specimen was lung tumor tissue, taken at surgery. All receptors derive from a male donor with early-stage non-small cell lung cancer.

This clonotype was found many times. V and J are TRBV28 and TRBJ1-6; 7 bases map to TRBD1. Germline assignment: CDR1 MDHEN and CDR2 SYDVKM. The CDR3 contains 13 residues. J lost 7 bases, V lost 8 bases, and 5 bases had no gene match. The CDR3, as DNA: TGTGCCAGCCGGGACAGTCAAAATTCACCCCTCCACTTT. It specifies CASRDSQNSPLHF. Full variable domain (outside the CDR3, taken from reference TRBV28 and TRBJ1-6): DVKVTQSSRYLVKRTGEKVFLECVQDMDHENMFWYRQDPGLGLRLIYFSYDVKMKEKGDIPEGYSVSREKKERFSLILESASTNQTSMYLCASRDSQNSPLHFGNGTRLTVT.

This clonotype has a count of ten or more. V is TRBV28 and J is TRBJ2-7; a possible D gene is TRBD1 (6 bases). CDR1 and CDR2 from the germline V gene are MDHEN and SYDVKM. There are 14 residues in the CDR3. V was pared by 6 bases and J by 3 bases, with 15 bases between. In DNA form, the CDR3 reads TGTGCCAGCAGCCCCCCGGACAGACTCTACGAGCAGTACTTC. This encodes CASSPPDRLYEQYF.

This clonotype has a count of ten or more. This chain links TRBV12-3 or TRBV12-4 with TRBJ2-1, with a weak D call TRBD2 (6 bases). The V end was cut by 8 bases, the J end by 4 bases, with 9 bases between. The CDR3 spans 12 residues. The CDR3 coding sequence is TGTGCCAGCCTGGGGGGTTACAATGAGCAGTTCTTC. Translating it yields CASLGGYNEQFF.

This clonotype was counted ten times or more. The rearrangement joins TRBV5-1 to TRBJ2-2, with D possibly matching TRBD1 (5 bases). The CDR3 contains 14 residues. V lost 3 bases and J lost 3, with 9 bases in between. Germline V gives CDR1 SGHRS, CDR2 YFSETQ. Here the CDR3 reads CASSSLQDTGELFF. The CDR3, as DNA: TGCGCCAGCAGCTCTTTACAGGACACCGGGGAGCTGTTTTTT.

This clonotype has a count of ten or more. The chain is built from TRBV18 and TRBJ2-2; D perhaps matches TRBD2 (6 bases). CDR3 length: 15 amino acids. Germline V gene data show CDR1 as KGHSH and CDR2 as LQKENI. Deletions cut 5 bases from V and 1 base from J, with 11 bases between. The CDR3 coding sequence is TGTGCCAGCTCAGTCGGGACTCTGAACACCGGGGAGCTGTTTTTT. Protein sequence: CASSVGTLNTGELFF.

This clonotype has a count of ten or more. The rearrangement links TRBV27 to TRBJ2-1; D not certain. With 5 bases removed from V and 0 bases from J, the gap between germline ends came to 14 bases. CDR3 size: 16 residues. From germline, CDR1 is MNHEY and CDR2 SMNVEV (reference sequence). The CDR3: CASSPRPAGSYNEQFF. CDR3 coding DNA: TGTGCCAGCAGTCCTCGCCCGGCCGGCTCCTACAATGAGCAGTTCTTC.

This clonotype was counted at least ten times. This rearrangement joins TRBV3-1 to TRBJ1-3, with no clear D. V lost 4 bases to trimming and J lost 3 bases, with 10 bases between them. This CDR3 comprises 14 residues. The V gene's germline CDR1 is LGHDT and CDR2 YNNKEL (reference sequence). This CDR3 reads CASSRGLGGNTIYF. The CDR3 region has the DNA TGTGCCAGCAGCCGAGGCCTTGGTGGAAACACCATATATTTT.

This clonotype was counted at least ten times. The chain employs TRBV27 and TRBJ2-7; unclear D gene. The germline gives CDR1 MNHEY, CDR2 SMNVEV (reference sequence). There are 15 residues in the CDR3. V gave up 3 bases and J gave up 0 bases, with 12 bases separating them. CDR3 region: CASSFSWPSSYEQYF. The CDR3 DNA sequence: TGTGCCAGCAGTTTTTCGTGGCCCAGCTCCTACGAGCAGTACTTC.

This clonotype was seen many times. The chain combines TRBV10-2 with TRBJ1-5; 7 nucleotides agree with TRBD1. V shed 6 bases and J 5 bases; nucleotides not matched to a gene: 4. The length of the CDR3 is 13 residues. The V gene's germline CDR1 is WSHSY and CDR2 SAAADI. The CDR3 protein is CASRTGKDQPQHF. CDR3 sequence (DNA): TGCGCCAGCAGGACAGGGAAGGATCAGCCCCAGCATTTT.

This clonotype showed up many times. The CDR3 loop is CSASGGVGETVNIQYF. In nucleotides, the CDR3 is TGCAGTGCTAGCGGTGGAGTAGGGGAGACCGTAAACATTCAGTACTTC. This chain joins TRBV20-1 and TRBJ2-4; possibly TRBD1 or TRBD2 for D (5 bases each). In germline, CDR1 is DFQATT, CDR2 SNEGSKA (reference sequence). V lost 3 bases and J 6 bases, leaving 21 bases between the germline ends. The CDR3 contains 16 residues.

This clonotype has a count of ten or more. V is TRBV10-3 and J is TRBJ2-1, with D possibly being TRBD1 (5 bases). CDR1 is ENHRY, CDR2 SYGVKD, per germline. The CDR3 has 14 amino acids. V dropped 4 bases and J dropped 10 bases, with 17 bases sitting between them. The DNA for the CDR3 is TGTGCCATCAGTGGCCTCTTGGCCTCAGGGGAGCAGTTCTTC. Translated: CAISGLLASGEQFF.

In its sample, this clonotype was seen many times. The rearrangement uses TRBV6-5 and TRBJ2-2; a possible D gene is TRBD2 (6 bases). V dropped 2 bases and J dropped 7 bases, with 17 bases sitting between them. The CDR3 has 16 residues. Germline assignment: CDR1 MNHEY and CDR2 SVGAGI. In DNA, the CDR3 is TGTGCCAGCAGTTACCGATCCGGGAGCGTTAACGGGGAGCTGTTTTTT. It codes for CASSYRSGSVNGELFF.

At least ten counts were recorded for this clonotype. The CDR3, as DNA: TGTGCCAGCAGTTTCCTCGACAGCGAGCAGTACTTC. Translation: CASSFLDSEQYF. The gene calls are TRBV28 and TRBJ2-7, with D perhaps matching TRBD1 (5 bases). V was shortened by 3 bases and J by 6 bases, with 9 bases between the two germline ends. Germline CDR1 is MDHEN and CDR2 is SYDVKM. The CDR3 spans 12 residues.

This clonotype was seen ten or more times. The V call is TRBV2, the J call TRBJ1-4; TRBD1 aligns across 10 bases. The V gene's germline CDR1 is SNHLY and CDR2 FYNNEI. The V gene end was trimmed by 5 bases and the J gene end by 7 bases; junction bases not matched to a gene: 4. This CDR3 comprises 14 residues. The CDR3 loop is CASSPDRGREKLFF. As DNA, the CDR3 is TGTGCCAGCAGTCCAGACAGGGGGCGTGAAAAACTGTTTTTT.

This clonotype was counted at least ten times. The genes are TRBV28 and TRBJ1-6, with 8 bases that match TRBD1. The germline CDR1 and CDR2 sequences are MDHEN and SYDVKM. Unmatched junction bases numbered 8, after V lost 7 bases and J lost 9 bases. The CDR3 spans 14 residues. The CDR3 here is CASITGQGLSPLHF. In DNA, the CDR3 is TGTGCCAGCATCACCGGACAGGGTCTTTCACCCCTCCACTTT.

This clonotype has at least ten counts. V usage is TRBV5-1 and J usage is TRBJ2-1, with TRBD2 matching 9 bases. The CDR3 runs 16 residues. Germline values: CDR1 SGHRS, CDR2 YFSETQ. Losses at the gene ends were 5 bases for V and 6 bases for J; bases not matched to a gene: 12. CDR3 protein: CASSTLAGPGPNEQFF. The CDR3 nucleotides are TGCGCCAGCAGTACTCTAGCGGGACCCGGCCCCAATGAGCAGTTCTTC.

This clonotype has only a few counts. V gene TRBV6-2 or TRBV6-3 combines with J gene TRBJ2-2; D gene uncertain. The germline gives CDR1 MNHEY, CDR2 SVGEGT. V dropped 0 bases and J dropped 0 bases, with 11 bases sitting between them. The CDR3 has 17 amino acids. CDR3 residues: CASSYSTRHANTGELFF. For the CDR3, the DNA is TGTGCCAGCAGTTACTCGACTCGTCACGCGAACACCGGGGAGCTGTTTTTT.

To note about this clonotype: With a much larger clone just one base away, this may be a read error. The CDR3 loop reads CASSAWTTPNDEQFF. The CDR3 nucleotides read TGTGCCAGCAGTGCCTGGACCACCCCGAACGATGAGCAGTTCTTC. The genes are TRBV2 and TRBJ2-1; D gene ambiguous. There are 15 residues in the CDR3. Trimming cost V 4 bases and J 8 bases, with 18 bases left between them. Germline values: CDR1 SNHLY, CDR2 FYNNEI.

About this clonotype: A much larger clone differs by one base, so this may be a read error. This rearrangement joins TRBV11-3 to TRBJ2-7, with a tentative D call TRBD1 (6 bases). In germline, CDR1 is SGHNT, CDR2 YENEEA. The CDR3 loop spans 14 amino acids. The V end lost 5 bases, the J end lost 5 bases, and 16 bases lay between the germline ends. CDR3 in DNA: TGTGCCAGCAGCCAAGGGGGTCAGGTGCACGAGCAGTACTTC. Its translation is CASSQGGQVHEQYF.

In its sample, this clonotype was seen many times. The gene calls are TRBV3-1 and TRBJ2-3; no firm D call. The CDR3 extends over 21 amino acids. CDR1 is LGHDT and CDR2 is YNNKEL in the germline V gene (reference sequence). V shed 0 bases and J shed 1 base, with 26 bases lying between them. The CDR3 DNA sequence: TGTGCCAGCAGCCAAGAAATATTAGTGAGTATGGAATCACCTGGCACAGATACGCAGTATTTT. As protein: CASSQEILVSMESPGTDTQYF.

This clonotype was seen at least ten times. The gene calls are TRBV2 and TRBJ2-3; tentative D call: TRBD1 (6 bases). This CDR3 spans 12 amino acids. V lost 8 bases to trimming and J lost 6 bases, with 12 bases between them. CDR1 is SNHLY and CDR2 is FYNNEI in the germline V gene. The DNA of the CDR3 is TGTGCCAGCGGGCCCCAGGGGGATACGCAGTATTTT. Translating it yields CASGPQGDTQYF.

This clonotype was seen a handful of times. One end of the junction does not line up with germline, which may come from a read error. The rearrangement uses TRBV5-4 and TRBJ2-1, with D possibly matching TRBD1 (6 bases). CDR1 is SGHNT, CDR2 YYREEE, per germline (reference sequence). This CDR3 region has 12 residues. The DNA of the CDR3 is TGTGCCAGCAGCTTATTTCCGGCCCCAGGGGTCTTC. Amino acid sequence: CASSLFPAPGVF.

This clonotype was counted many times. The CDR3 nucleotides read TGTGCCAGCAGTGTACACGGACAGGTTGCGGAGACCCAGTACTTC. Translation: CASSVHGQVAETQYF. The V gene is TRBV6-1, the J gene TRBJ2-5, with 7 bases lining up with TRBD1. Germline V gene data show CDR1 as MNHNS and CDR2 as SASEGT. V dropped 4 bases and J dropped 5; count of bases not matched to a gene: 10. The CDR3 has 15 residues.

This clonotype was found many times. V and J are TRBV7-8 and TRBJ1-6; D gene ambiguous. Per germline, CDR1 SGHVS and CDR2 FQNEAQ. Trimming took 3 bases from V and 0 from J, leaving 6 bases between them. The CDR3 is 15 amino acids. The DNA for the CDR3 is TGTGCCAGCAGCTTGGGCAGCTCCTATAATTCACCCCTCCACTTT. Its translation: CASSLGSSYNSPLHF.

This clonotype was seen many times. The chain has TRBV28 and TRBJ2-5; 11 bases map to TRBD2. From germline, CDR1 is MDHEN and CDR2 SYDVKM. With 10 bases clipped from V and 0 bases from J, the junction kept 10 bases outside the gene matches. The CDR3 runs 16 residues. The CDR3 protein is CATRTSGPTYQETQYF. CDR3 sequence (DNA): TGTGCCACCCGGACTAGCGGGCCCACGTACCAAGAGACCCAGTACTTC.

This clonotype has just a few counts. In nucleotides, the CDR3 is TGTGCCAGCAGTTCGACCCTACGTCGCGGGACAAGCACAGATACGCAGTATTTT. This gives the protein CASSSTLRRGTSTDTQYF. The rearrangement joins TRBV6-2 or TRBV6-3 to TRBJ2-3; either TRBD1 or TRBD2 may supply D (6 bases each). V shed 4 bases and J shed 0 bases, with 20 bases lying between them. The CDR3 consists of 18 residues. Germline assignment: CDR1 MNHEY and CDR2 SVGEGT.

This clonotype showed up many times. CDR3 region: CSAELAWYEQYF. The CDR3 nucleotides read TGCAGTGCTGAACTAGCGTGGTACGAGCAGTACTTC. V and J are TRBV20-1 and TRBJ2-7; 7 positions agree with TRBD2. V dropped 5 bases and J dropped 4; count of bases not matched to a gene: 5. CDR3 length: 12 residues. Germline CDR1 is DFQATT and CDR2 is SNEGSKA (reference sequence).

This clonotype was recorded many times. This chain links TRBV4-2 with TRBJ2-3; D tentatively reads TRBD1 or TRBD2 (5 bases each). Looked up from germline, CDR1 is LGHNA and CDR2 is YNFKEQ. V was pared by 1 base and J by 4 bases, with 18 bases between. The CDR3 sequence is 17 residues long. The CDR3 region has the DNA TGTGCCAGCAGCCAAGGCTTGGGGGAAGGGGCCCCAGATACGCAGTATTTT. Translated, it gives CASSQGLGEGAPDTQYF.

The gene calls are TRBV27 and TRBJ1-5, with unresolved D. V was shortened by 6 bases and J by 0 bases, with 12 bases between the two germline ends. This CDR3 is 15 amino acids long. The V gene's germline CDR1 is MNHEY and CDR2 SMNVEV (reference sequence). As DNA, the CDR3 is TGTGCCAGCAGCTCCGGCGGATATAGCAATCAGCCCCAGCATTTT. This encodes CASSSGGYSNQPQHF.

This clonotype was observed many times. The rearrangement joins TRBV5-1 to TRBJ1-6; tentatively, D is TRBD1 (5 bases). Trimming removed 0 bases at V and 7 bases at J, with 11 bases between. The CDR3 runs 15 residues. Germline V CDR1 and CDR2: SGHRS, YFSETQ. The CDR3 coding sequence is TGCGCCAGCAGCTTGGTGGCAGGGATAAATTCACCCCTCCACTTT. As protein: CASSLVAGINSPLHF.

This clonotype was picked up many times. The chain couples TRBV29-1 to TRBJ2-1; D may correspond to TRBD1 or TRBD2 (6 bases each). The V end lost 8 bases, the J end lost 5 bases, and 19 bases lay between the germline ends. The CDR3 length is 14 residues. Germline CDR1 reads SQVTM; CDR2 reads ANQGSEA. CDR3 sequence (DNA): TGCAGCCTCCAGTCGGGGGCCGCAGACAATGAGCAGTTCTTC. It yields the protein CSLQSGAADNEQFF.

This clonotype has ten or more counts. This sequence joins TRBV20-1 and TRBJ2-3; 12 bases are shared with TRBD2. The CDR3 is 17 residues long. Germline values: CDR1 DFQATT, CDR2 SNEGSKA (reference sequence). The trim removed 6 bases at V and 0 bases at J, leaving 10 bases unmatched. The CDR3 loop reads CSAALFGTSGSTDTQYF. Written as DNA, the CDR3 is TGCAGTGCCGCCTTATTCGGGACTAGCGGGAGCACAGATACGCAGTATTTT.